The 5 T cell receptor beta chains in this list originate from one sample, sequenced in a study of identical twins. TCRdb reprocessed the 5' RACE reads with MiXCR, giving one entry per CDR3 protein. Of about 300,000 distinct CDR3 sequences in the sample, 9% to 15% were seen once. This sample also belongs to another study, concerning yellow fever vaccine responses in identical twins.

The sequenced sample was CD8+ T cells sorted from blood. Receptors originate from a young woman in good health.

This clonotype was seen a few times. The rearrangement joins TRBV9 to TRBJ2-3; either TRBD1 or TRBD2 may fit D (5 bases each). Germline V gene data show CDR1 as SGDLS and CDR2 as YYNGEE. The CDR3 contains 15 residues. The V and J ends lost 3 bases and 2 bases respectively, with 13 bases between them. In DNA form, the CDR3 reads TGTGCCAGCAGCGGGTCAGAGGGGAACACAGATACGCAGTATTTT. Translation gives CASSGSEGNTDTQYF.

The sample holds a few counts of this clonotype. The V and J genes are TRBV28 and TRBJ1-5; 8 bases match TRBD1. Germline lookup yields CDR1 MDHEN and CDR2 SYDVKM. Unmatched junction bases numbered 7, after V lost 6 bases and J lost 0 bases. This CDR3 is 16 amino acids long. Here the CDR3 reads CASRTDRVDSNQPQHF. CDR3 nucleotides: TGTGCCAGCAGAACGGACAGGGTGGATAGCAATCAGCCCCAGCATTTT.

The V gene is TRBV28, the J gene TRBJ2-6; 8 bases align to TRBD2. Germline V gene data show CDR1 as MDHEN and CDR2 as SYDVKM. CDR3 size: 16 residues. V was clipped by 5 bases and J by 0 bases; unmatched bases: 3. The CDR3 DNA sequence: TGTGCCAGCAGTCCGGGAGGGCACTCTGGGGCCAACGTCCTGACTTTC. It translates to CASSPGGHSGANVLTF.

This chain connects TRBV11-2 to TRBJ2-1; D might be TRBD2 (5 bases). The CDR3 extends over 19 amino acids. The germline V and J ends were trimmed by 1 base and 0 bases, with 19 bases remaining between them. CDR1 and CDR2 from the germline V gene are SGHAT and FQNNGV. DNA of the CDR3: TGTGCCAGCAGCTTAGTCCCCCCGGGGAGCGCCTACTCCTACAATGAGCAGTTCTTC. It specifies CASSLVPPGSAYSYNEQFF.

The chain uses TRBV27 and TRBJ2-3, with D maybe TRBD1 (6 bases). Germline loops: CDR1 MNHEY, CDR2 SMNVEV (reference sequence). Trimming shortened V by 8 bases and J by 1 base, and 19 bases separated the two germline ends. The CDR3 spans 16 residues. The CDR3 loop is CASAPGNRDGTDTQYF. CDR3 bases: TGTGCCAGCGCACCCGGGAACAGGGATGGCACAGATACGCAGTATTTT.